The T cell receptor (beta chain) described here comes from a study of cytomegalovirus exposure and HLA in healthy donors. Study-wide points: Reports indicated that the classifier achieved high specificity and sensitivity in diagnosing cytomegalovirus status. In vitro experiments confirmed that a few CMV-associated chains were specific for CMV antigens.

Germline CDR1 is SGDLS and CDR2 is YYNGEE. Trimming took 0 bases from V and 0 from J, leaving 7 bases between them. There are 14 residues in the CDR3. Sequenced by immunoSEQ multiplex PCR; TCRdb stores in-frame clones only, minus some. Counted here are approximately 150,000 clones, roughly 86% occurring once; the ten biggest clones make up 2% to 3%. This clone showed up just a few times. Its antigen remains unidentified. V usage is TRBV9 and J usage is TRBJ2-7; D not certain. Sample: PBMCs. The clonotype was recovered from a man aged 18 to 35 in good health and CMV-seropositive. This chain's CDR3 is CASSVERSSYEQYF. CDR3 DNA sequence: TGTGCCAGCAGCGTAGAGAGGAGCTCCTACGAGCAGTACTTC. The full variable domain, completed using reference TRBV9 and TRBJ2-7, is DSGVTQTPKHLITATGQRVTLRCSPRSGDLSVYWYQQSLDQGLQFLIQYYNGEERAKGNILERFSAQQFPDLHSELNLSSLELGDSALYFCASSVERSSYEQYFGPGTRLTVT.